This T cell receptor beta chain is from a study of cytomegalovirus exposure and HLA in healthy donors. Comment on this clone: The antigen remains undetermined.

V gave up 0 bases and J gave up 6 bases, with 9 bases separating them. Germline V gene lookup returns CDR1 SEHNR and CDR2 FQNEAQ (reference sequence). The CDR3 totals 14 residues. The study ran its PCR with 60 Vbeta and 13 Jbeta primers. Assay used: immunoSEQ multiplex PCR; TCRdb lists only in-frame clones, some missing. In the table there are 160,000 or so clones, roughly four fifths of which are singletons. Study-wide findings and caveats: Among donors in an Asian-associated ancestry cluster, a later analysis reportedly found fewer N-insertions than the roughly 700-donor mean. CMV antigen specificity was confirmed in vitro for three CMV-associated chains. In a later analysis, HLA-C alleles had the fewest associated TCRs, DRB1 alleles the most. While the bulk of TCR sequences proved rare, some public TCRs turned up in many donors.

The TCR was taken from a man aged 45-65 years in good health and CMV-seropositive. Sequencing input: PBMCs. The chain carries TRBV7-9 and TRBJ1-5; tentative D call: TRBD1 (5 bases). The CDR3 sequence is CASSLALQGQPQHF. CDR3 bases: TGTGCCAGCAGCTTAGCACTGCAGGGTCAGCCCCAGCATTTT.